These T cell receptor beta chains were read from a single sample in a study of a mutant IDH1 vaccine in newly diagnosed glioma. Method: immunoSEQ multiplex PCR; TCRdb's copy keeps in-frame clones and lacks some. The data show about 40,000 clones, 90% to 95% seen once. Their specific antigens are unknown. The material sequenced was PBMCs, taken from a glioma patient whose treatment included an IDH1 peptide vaccine. The origin of the receptors is a man aged 50 to 59 with glioma. The CDR3 runs from the conserved cysteine through the conserved F or W. The D gene is left open where the match is weak. Clone size, where shown, is once, few, many, or a class for clones that have expanded.

j_gene	d_gene	v_gene	len	abundance	CDR3aa	CDR3nt
TRBJ1-6	-	TRBV19	16	-	CASSDDGFSYNSPLHF	TGTGCCAGTAGTGATGACGGATTCTCCTATAATTCACCCCTCCACTTT
TRBJ1-2	-	TRBV10-1	13	-	CASSPSGNYGYTF	TGCGCCAGTTCCCCCTCAGGGAACTATGGCTACACCTTC
TRBJ2-7	-	TRBV5-1	13	-	CASSFSSSYEQYF	TGCGCCAGCAGCTTTTCAAGCTCCTACGAGCAGTACTTC
TRBJ1-1	-	TRBV6-5	12	-	CASRLGNTEAFF	TGTGCCAGCCGGCTGGGGAACACTGAAGCTTTCTTT
TRBJ2-2	-	TRBV2	11	-	CARSGSGELFF	TGTGCCAGGTCGGGGTCCGGGGAGCTGTTTTTT
TRBJ1-3	-	TRBV9	16	once	CASSVAYRTSGNTIYF	TGTGCCAGCAGCGTAGCTTACAGGACCTCTGGAAACACCATATATTTT
TRBJ1-2	TRBD1	TRBV25-1	12	-	CASGQRQGQYTF	TGTGCCAGCGGGCAGAGACAGGGACAATACACCTTC
TRBJ1-6	TRBD1	TRBV6-1	16	-	CASSDQGAPINSPLHF	TGTGCCAGCAGTGACCAGGGGGCGCCTATAAATTCACCCCTCCACTTT
TRBJ1-1	-	TRBV19	14	-	CASSISARGPEAFF	TGTGCCAGTAGCATATCCGCACGGGGACCTGAAGCTTTCTTT
TRBJ1-2	-	TRBV4-1	15	-	CASSQGFQGRYGYTF	TGCGCCAGCAGCCAGGGATTCCAGGGGAGATATGGCTACACCTTC
TRBJ1-1	-	TRBV25-1	13	-	CASTEPWNTEAFF	TGTGCCAGCACCGAGCCGTGGAACACTGAAGCTTTCTTT
TRBJ2-7	-	TRBV9	14	-	CASSVRQDTNEQYF	TGTGCCAGCAGCGTAAGACAGGACACGAACGAGCAGTACTTC
TRBJ1-1	TRBD1	TRBV2	18	-	CASSDWDRYYGKVTEAFF	TGTGCCAGCAGTGACTGGGACAGGTACTACGGGAAGGTGACTGAAGCTTTCTTT
TRBJ2-4	-	TRBV7-9	15	-	CASSLRELATNIQYF	TGTGCCAGCAGCTTACGCGAATTGGCTACGAACATTCAGTACTTC
TRBJ1-2	-	TRBV4-2	11	-	CAVITRDGYTF	TGTGCCGTCATTACCAGGGACGGCTACACCTTC
TRBJ2-5	TRBD2	TRBV30	13	-	CARASGGPETQYF	TGTGCCAGGGCTAGCGGGGGGCCAGAGACCCAGTACTTC
TRBJ2-7	-	TRBV20-1	11	-	CSASPQLEQYF	TGCAGTGCTAGCCCCCAGCTCGAGCAGTACTTC
TRBJ2-3	TRBD2	TRBV19	14	-	CASKERGGTDTQYF	TGTGCCAGTAAGGAGCGGGGGGGAACAGATACGCAGTATTTT
TRBJ1-1	TRBD1	TRBV7-8	16	-	CASSLEDRGRLSEAFF	TGTGCCAGCAGCTTAGAGGACAGGGGGCGCCTCTCTGAAGCTTTCTTT
TRBJ1-5	TRBD1	TRBV9	15	-	CASSPGTGGHQPQHF	TGTGCCAGCAGCCCCGGGACAGGGGGCCATCAGCCCCAGCATTTT
TRBJ2-5	-	TRBV29-1	12	-	CSVTGNQETQYF	TGCAGCGTTACCGGGAACCAAGAGACCCAGTACTTC
TRBJ2-1	-	TRBV5-6	11	-	CASSDYNEQFF	TGTGCCAGCAGCGACTACAATGAGCAGTTCTTC
TRBJ2-7	-	TRBV27	16	-	CASSLEGGQRVGKQYF	TGTGCCAGCAGTTTAGAGGGTGGACAGAGGGTTGGGAAGCAGTACTTC
TRBJ1-4	-	TRBV30	13	-	CAWSRGHSEKLFF	TGTGCCTGGTCCCGGGGCCACTCTGAAAAACTGTTTTTT
TRBJ2-2	-	TRBV27	18	-	CASSRLRGGFRNTGELFF	TGTGCCAGCAGTCGCCTGAGGGGGGGCTTCCGGAACACCGGGGAGCTGTTTTTT
TRBJ2-7	TRBD1	TRBV28	16	-	CASSFPQGTEPYEQYF	TGTGCCAGCAGTTTTCCACAGGGGACCGAACCTTACGAGCAGTACTTC
TRBJ1-2	-	TRBV5-1	14	-	CASSLDSLNYGYTF	TGCGCCAGCAGCTTGGACAGCCTCAACTATGGCTACACCTTC
TRBJ2-7	-	TRBV27	13	-	CASSSPGPREQYF	TGTGCCAGCAGTTCACCGGGACCAAGGGAGCAGTACTTC
TRBJ2-3	-	TRBV9	16	-	CASRGISERGTDTQYF	TGTGCCAGCAGGGGAATCAGCGAGCGCGGCACAGATACGCAGTATTTT
TRBJ2-7	-	TRBV5-6	12	-	CASSFSPYEQYF	TGTGCCAGCAGCTTTAGTCCCTACGAGCAGTACTTC
TRBJ1-4	-	TRBV7-2	13	-	CASSSRGWEKLFF	TGTGCCAGCAGCTCCCGGGGCTGGGAAAAACTGTTTTTT
TRBJ2-5	TRBD1	TRBV18	13	-	CASSLDRGETQYF	TGTGCCAGCTCACTGGACAGGGGTGAGACCCAGTACTTC
TRBJ1-2	TRBD1	TRBV5-4	14	-	CASSLGTGIHGYTF	TGTGCCAGCAGCCTCGGGACAGGGATCCATGGCTACACCTTC
TRBJ1-6	-	TRBV30	12	once	CAWQGQDSPLHF	TGTGCCTGGCAGGGGCAGGATTCACCCCTCCACTTT
TRBJ2-5	-	TRBV7-2	15	-	CASSQDLLIGETQYF	TGTGCCAGCAGCCAAGATCTGTTAATAGGGGAGACCCAGTACTTC
TRBJ1-2	-	TRBV10-2	15	-	CASSVAAGANYGYTF	TGCGCCAGCAGTGTAGCGGCAGGCGCGAACTATGGCTACACCTTC
TRBJ2-3	TRBD1	TRBV9	17	-	CASSVGNVQGLTDTQYF	TGTGCCAGCAGCGTAGGCAATGTACAGGGGTTGACAGATACGCAGTATTTT
TRBJ1-6	TRBD1	TRBV19	16	-	CASSIELTGGYSPLHF	TGTGCCAGTAGTATCGAACTGACAGGGGGTTATTCACCCCTCCACTTT
TRBJ1-2	-	TRBV7-9	14	-	CASSLVASNYGYTF	TGTGCCAGCAGCTTAGTTGCCTCTAACTATGGCTACACCTTC
TRBJ2-5	-	TRBV7-9	13	-	CASTRRDQETQYF	TGTGCCAGCACCAGAAGGGACCAAGAGACCCAGTACTTC